This record concerns one TCR beta chain sequence. The target antigen is unknown. Vbeta (60) and Jbeta (13) primers were used in the PCR. Sequenced by immunoSEQ multiplex PCR; TCRdb stores in-frame clones only, minus some. The repertoire holds about 47,000 clones, 65% to 80% seen once, with 5% to 6.5% in the top ten. The data derive from a study of cytomegalovirus exposure and HLA in healthy donors. Study information: In a previous analysis, 117 million unique TCR beta sequences were found from approximately 180 million T cells. Early released data comprised around 80 million unique TCRs from HLA-typed donors. For the approximately 410 genotyped donors, around 76% fell within the Caucasian-associated ancestry cluster. General study results and limits: In vitro confirmation showed a few CMV-associated chains to be CMV antigen specific.

CDR3 length equals 13 residues. The germline gives CDR1 LGHNA, CDR2 YNFKEQ. With 4 bases removed from V and 4 bases from J, the gap between germline ends came to 7 bases. The sequence was obtained from a man under 40 in good health and CMV-seronegative. The sequencing sample was made of PBMCs. The chain couples TRBV4-2 to TRBJ2-2, with D possibly TRBD2 on 5 matching bases. CDR3 DNA: TGTGCCAGCAGCCTCACTAGCACCGGGGAGCTGTTTTTT. Protein product: CASSLTSTGELFF.